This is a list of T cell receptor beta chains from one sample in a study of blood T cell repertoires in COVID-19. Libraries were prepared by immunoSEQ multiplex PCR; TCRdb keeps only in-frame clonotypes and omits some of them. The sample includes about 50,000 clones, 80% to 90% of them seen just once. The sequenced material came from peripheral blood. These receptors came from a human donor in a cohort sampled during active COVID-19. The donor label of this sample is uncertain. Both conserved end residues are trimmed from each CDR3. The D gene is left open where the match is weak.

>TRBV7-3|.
ASSPRGDGLGYT
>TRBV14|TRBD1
ASSRDSTPNYGYT
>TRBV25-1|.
ASRNTGTGELF
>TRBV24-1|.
ATSDFGGIGELF
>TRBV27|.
ASSTHREGLYGYT
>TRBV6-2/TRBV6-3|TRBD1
ASSYGTGGSRVYGYT
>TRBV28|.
ASSSGQLREKLF
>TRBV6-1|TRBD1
ASSEGGQGGVHTIY
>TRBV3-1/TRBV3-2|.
ASSQWDTFDSPLH
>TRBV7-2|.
ASSPAGLVTEAF
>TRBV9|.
ASSKAGSPYEQY
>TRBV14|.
ASSHPGLRSNTDTQY
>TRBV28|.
ASSFRWTASNTEAF
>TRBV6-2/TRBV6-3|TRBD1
ASSYSSGQGANGYT
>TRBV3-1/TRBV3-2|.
ASSSRGGGELF
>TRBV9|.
ASSGVAGRYNEQF
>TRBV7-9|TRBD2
ASSSRVAGASDTQY
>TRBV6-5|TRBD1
ASNRQGSNTEAF
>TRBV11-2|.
ASSLKGVLNSPLH
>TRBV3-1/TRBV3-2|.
ASSQGLGGSEKLF
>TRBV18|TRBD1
ASSLGQGAPLH
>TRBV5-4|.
ASSEQGRQTQY